This T cell receptor (beta chain) was documented in a study of shared clonotypes between healthy human individuals. As originally analysed: Filtering was not the same, since immunoSEQ gave junction-only sequences without quality scores. Clones were sequenced by immunoSEQ multiplex PCR, and TCRdb holds only the in-frame ones, with some missing. The DNA gave D and trimming, while V, J and clone size come from that table. This table has some 2,000,000 clones, approximately 96% appearing once. The specimen was naive CD4+ T cells sorted from blood. Regarding subset: CD45RA+ positively selected. The sequence was obtained from a man aged 18 to 30 in good health.

The CDR3 bases are TGTGCCAGCAGCCCTATATATAGACAGGAAGTCTACGAGCAGTACTTC. Translation gives CASSPIYRQEVYEQYF. The chain combines TRBV11-2 with TRBJ2-7; possible D gene TRBD1, 6 bases. Per germline, CDR1 SGHAT and CDR2 FQNNGV. Trimming shortened V by 5 bases and J by 3 bases, and 20 bases separated the two germline ends. The CDR3 has 16 amino acids.